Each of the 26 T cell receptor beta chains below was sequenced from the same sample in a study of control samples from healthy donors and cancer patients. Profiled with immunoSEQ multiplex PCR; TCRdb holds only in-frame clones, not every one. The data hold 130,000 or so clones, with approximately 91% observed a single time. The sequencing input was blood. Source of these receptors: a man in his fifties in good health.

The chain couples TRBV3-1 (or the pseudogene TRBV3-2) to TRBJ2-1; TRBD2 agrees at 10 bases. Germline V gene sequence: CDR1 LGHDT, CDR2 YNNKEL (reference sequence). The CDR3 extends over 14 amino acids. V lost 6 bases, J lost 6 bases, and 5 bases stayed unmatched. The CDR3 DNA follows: TGTGCCAGCAGACTCGGACTAGCGGCCAATGAGCAGTTCTTC. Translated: CASRLGLAANEQFF.

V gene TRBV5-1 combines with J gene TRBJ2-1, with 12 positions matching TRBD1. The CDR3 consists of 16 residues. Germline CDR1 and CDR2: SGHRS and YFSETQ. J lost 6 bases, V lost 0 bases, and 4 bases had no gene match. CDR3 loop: CASSLAGQGAGNEQFF. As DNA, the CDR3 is TGCGCCAGCAGCTTGGCGGGACAGGGGGCCGGCAATGAGCAGTTCTTC.

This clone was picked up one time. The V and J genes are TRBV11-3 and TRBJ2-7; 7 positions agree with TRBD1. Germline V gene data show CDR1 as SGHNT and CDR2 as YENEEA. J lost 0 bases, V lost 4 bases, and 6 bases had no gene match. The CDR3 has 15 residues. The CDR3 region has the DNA TGTGCCAGCAGCTACCTGACAGGGAGCTCCTACGAGCAGTACTTC. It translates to CASSYLTGSSYEQYF.

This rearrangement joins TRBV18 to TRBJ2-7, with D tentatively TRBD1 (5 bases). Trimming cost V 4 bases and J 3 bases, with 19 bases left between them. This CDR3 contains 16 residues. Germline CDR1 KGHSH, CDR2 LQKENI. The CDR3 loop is CASSRVGGDSYYEQYF. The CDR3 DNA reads TGTGCCAGCTCACGCGTGGGTGGAGACAGCTACTACGAGCAGTACTTC.

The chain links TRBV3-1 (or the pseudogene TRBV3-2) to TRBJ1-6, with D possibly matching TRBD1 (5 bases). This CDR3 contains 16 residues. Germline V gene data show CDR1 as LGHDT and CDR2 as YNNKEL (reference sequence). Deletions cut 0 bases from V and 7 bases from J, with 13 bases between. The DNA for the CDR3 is TGTGCCAGCAGCCAAGACAGGGCCCTCCTAAATTCACCCCTCCACTTT. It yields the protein CASSQDRALLNSPLHF.

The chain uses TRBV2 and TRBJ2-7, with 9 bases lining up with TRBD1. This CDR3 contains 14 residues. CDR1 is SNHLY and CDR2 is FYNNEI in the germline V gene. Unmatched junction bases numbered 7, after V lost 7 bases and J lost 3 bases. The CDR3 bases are TGTGCCAGCAATTTAAGACAGGGGGACTACGAGCAGTACTTC. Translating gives CASNLRQGDYEQYF.

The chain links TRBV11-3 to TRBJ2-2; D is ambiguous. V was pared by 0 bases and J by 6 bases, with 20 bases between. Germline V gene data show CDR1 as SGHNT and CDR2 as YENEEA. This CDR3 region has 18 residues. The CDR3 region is CASSLDSPNRASAGELFF. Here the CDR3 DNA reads TGTGCCAGCAGCTTAGATAGCCCCAACAGAGCCTCAGCCGGGGAGCTGTTTTTT.

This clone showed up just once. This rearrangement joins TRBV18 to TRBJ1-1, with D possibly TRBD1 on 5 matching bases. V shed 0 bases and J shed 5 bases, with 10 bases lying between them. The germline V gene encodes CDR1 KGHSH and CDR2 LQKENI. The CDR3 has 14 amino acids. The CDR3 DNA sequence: TGTGCCAGCTCACCACCGGGGGTGAGGACTGAAGCTTTCTTT. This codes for CASSPPGVRTEAFF. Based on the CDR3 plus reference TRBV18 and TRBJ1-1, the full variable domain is NAGVMQNPRHLVRRRGQEARLRCSPMKGHSHVYWYRQLPEEGLKFMVYLQKENIIDESGMPKERFSAEFPKEGPSILRIQQVVRGDSAAYFCASSPPGVRTEAFFGQGTRLTVV.

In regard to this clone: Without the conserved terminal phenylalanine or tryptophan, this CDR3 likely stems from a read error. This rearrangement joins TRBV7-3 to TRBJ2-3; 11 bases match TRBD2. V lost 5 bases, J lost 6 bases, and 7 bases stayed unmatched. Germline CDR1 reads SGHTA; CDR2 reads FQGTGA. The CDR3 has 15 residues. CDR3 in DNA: TGTGCCAGCAGCCTTAGCGGGGGGGCCTTGGATACGCAGTATCTT. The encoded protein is CASSLSGGALDTQYL.

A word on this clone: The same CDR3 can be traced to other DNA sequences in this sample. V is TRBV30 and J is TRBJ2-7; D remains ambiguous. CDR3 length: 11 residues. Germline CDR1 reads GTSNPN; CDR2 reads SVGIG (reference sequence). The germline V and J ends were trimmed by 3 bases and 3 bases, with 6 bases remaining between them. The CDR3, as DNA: TGTGCCTGGAGCTACGGCTACGAGCAGTACTTC. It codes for CAWSYGYEQYF.

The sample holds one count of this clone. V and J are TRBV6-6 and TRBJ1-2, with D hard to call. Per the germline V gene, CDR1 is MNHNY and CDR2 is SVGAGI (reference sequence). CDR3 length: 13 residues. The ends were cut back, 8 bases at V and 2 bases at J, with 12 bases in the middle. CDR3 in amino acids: CASFDWVNYGYTF. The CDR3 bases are TGTGCCAGCTTCGATTGGGTGAACTATGGCTACACCTTC.

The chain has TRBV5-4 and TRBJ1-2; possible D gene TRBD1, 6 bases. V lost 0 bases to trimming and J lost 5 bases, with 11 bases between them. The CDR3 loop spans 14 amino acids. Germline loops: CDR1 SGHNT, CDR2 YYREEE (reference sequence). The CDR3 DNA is TGTGCCAGCAGCTTGGGGACAGAGCTTTATGGCTACACCTTC. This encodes CASSLGTELYGYTF.

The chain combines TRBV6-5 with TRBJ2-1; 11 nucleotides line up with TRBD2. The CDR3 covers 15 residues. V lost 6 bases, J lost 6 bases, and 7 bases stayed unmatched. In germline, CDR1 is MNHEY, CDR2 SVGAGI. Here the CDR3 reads CASRDSGLAANEQFF. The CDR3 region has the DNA TGTGCCAGCAGGGATTCGGGACTAGCGGCCAATGAGCAGTTCTTC.

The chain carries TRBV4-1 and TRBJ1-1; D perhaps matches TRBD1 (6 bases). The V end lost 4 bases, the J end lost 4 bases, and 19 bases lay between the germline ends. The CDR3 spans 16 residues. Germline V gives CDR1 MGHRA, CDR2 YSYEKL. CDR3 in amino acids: CASSLPMPGGRTEAFF. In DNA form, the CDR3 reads TGCGCCAGCAGCCTCCCAATGCCGGGGGGGCGCACTGAAGCTTTCTTT.

This chain's CDR3 is CASSYGQGSYNSPLHF. The CDR3 coding sequence is TGTGCCAGCAGTTACGGACAGGGCTCCTATAATTCACCCCTCCACTTT. The chain couples TRBV6-6 to TRBJ1-6; 8 bases map to TRBD1. CDR3 length equals 16 residues. V trimming: 2 bases; J trimming: 0 bases; junction bases outside the gene matches: 0. CDR1 and CDR2 (germline): MNHNY, SVGAGI (reference sequence).

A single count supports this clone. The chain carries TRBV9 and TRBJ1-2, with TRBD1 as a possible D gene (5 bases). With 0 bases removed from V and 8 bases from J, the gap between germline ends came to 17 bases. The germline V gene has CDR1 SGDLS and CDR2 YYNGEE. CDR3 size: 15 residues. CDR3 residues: CASSVDPGGTRGYTF. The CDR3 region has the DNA TGTGCCAGCAGCGTAGATCCGGGAGGGACGAGAGGCTACACCTTC.

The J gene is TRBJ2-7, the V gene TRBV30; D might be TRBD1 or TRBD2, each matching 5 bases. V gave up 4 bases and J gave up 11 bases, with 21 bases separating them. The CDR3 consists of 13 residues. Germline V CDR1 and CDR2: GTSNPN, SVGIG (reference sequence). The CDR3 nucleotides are TGTGCCTGGACGACCCCGGGACGGAATCAGGAGTACTTC. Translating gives CAWTTPGRNQEYF.

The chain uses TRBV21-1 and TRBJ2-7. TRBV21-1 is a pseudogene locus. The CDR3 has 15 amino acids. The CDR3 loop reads CASSKGRTISYEQYF. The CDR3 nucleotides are TGTGCCAGCAGCAAAGGCAGGACCATATCCTACGAGCAGTACTTC.

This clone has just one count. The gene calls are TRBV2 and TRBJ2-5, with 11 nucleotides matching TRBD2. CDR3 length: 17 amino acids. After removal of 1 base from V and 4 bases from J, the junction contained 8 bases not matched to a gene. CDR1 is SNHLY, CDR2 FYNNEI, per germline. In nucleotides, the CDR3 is TGTGCCAGCAGTGAAGTTTATAGCGGGGGGGCCAGAGAGACCCAGTACTTC. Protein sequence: CASSEVYSGGARETQYF.

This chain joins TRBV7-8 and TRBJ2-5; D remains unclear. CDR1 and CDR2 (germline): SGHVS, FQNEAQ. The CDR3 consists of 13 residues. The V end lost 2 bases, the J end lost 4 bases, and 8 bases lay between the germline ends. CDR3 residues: CASSLLGGETQYF. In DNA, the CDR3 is TGTGCCAGCAGCTTATTAGGCGGAGAGACCCAGTACTTC. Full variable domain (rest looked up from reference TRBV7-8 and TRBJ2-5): GAGVSQSPRYKVAKRGQDVALRCDPISGHVSLFWYQQALGQGPEFLTYFQNEAQLDKSGLPSDRFFAERPEGSVSTLKIQRTQQEDSAVYLCASSLLGGETQYFGPGTRLLVL.

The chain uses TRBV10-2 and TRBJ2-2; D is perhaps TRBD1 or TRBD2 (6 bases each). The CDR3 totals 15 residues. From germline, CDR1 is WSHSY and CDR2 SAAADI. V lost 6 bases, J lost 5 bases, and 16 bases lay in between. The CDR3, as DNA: TGCGCCAGCAGCCGGACGGGGGCGAGGACCGGGGAGCTGTTTTTT. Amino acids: CASSRTGARTGELFF.

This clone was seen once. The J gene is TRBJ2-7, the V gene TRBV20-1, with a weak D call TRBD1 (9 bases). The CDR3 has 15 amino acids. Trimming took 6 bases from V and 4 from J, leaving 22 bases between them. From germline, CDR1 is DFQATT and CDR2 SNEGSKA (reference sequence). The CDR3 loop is CSASSSGTGIYEQYF. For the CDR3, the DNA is TGCAGTGCCAGTAGTAGCGGGACAGGGATATACGAGCAGTACTTC.

CDR3 sequence (DNA): TGTGCCAGCAGCTTAGATAGTCTAGTTGCCTATGGCTACACCTTC. Protein product: CASSLDSLVAYGYTF. This chain uses TRBV7-2 with TRBJ1-2; D gene unclear. Germline V gives CDR1 SGHTA, CDR2 FQGNSA. This CDR3 comprises 15 residues. V gave up 1 base and J gave up 4 bases, with 13 bases separating them.

This CDR3 reads CASGPMGGEPQHF. DNA of the CDR3: TGTGCCAGCGGCCCTATGGGGGGGGAGCCCCAGCATTTT. J is TRBJ1-5 and V is TRBV6-5; TRBD1 might be the D (5 bases). This CDR3 spans 13 amino acids. The germline V gene has CDR1 MNHEY and CDR2 SVGAGI. The germline V and J ends were trimmed by 8 bases and 8 bases, with 16 bases remaining between them.

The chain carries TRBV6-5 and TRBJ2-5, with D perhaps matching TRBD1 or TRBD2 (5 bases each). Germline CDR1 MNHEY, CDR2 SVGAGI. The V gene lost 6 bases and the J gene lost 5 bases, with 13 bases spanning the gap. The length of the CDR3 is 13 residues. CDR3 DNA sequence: TGTGCCAGCAGCTTGGGACGGTCGGAGACCCAGTACTTC. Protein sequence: CASSLGRSETQYF.

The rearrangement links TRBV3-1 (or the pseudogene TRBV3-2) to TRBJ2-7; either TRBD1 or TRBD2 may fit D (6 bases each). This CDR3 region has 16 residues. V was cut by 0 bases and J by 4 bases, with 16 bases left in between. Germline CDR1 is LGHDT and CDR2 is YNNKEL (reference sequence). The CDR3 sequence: CASSQEGGPVYYEQYF. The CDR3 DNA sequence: TGTGCCAGCAGCCAAGAGGGGGGCCCGGTTTATTACGAGCAGTACTTC.